Presented here are 9 T cell receptor beta chains from one specimen sequenced in a study of cytomegalovirus exposure and HLA in healthy donors. The PCR used 60 Vbeta and 13 Jbeta primers. Repertoires were generated with immunoSEQ multiplex PCR, while TCRdb's copy carries only in-frame clones and drops some. This sample has about 150,000 clones, with roughly 66% found just once. Sequenced input: PBMCs. The receptors shown here come from a woman aged 18-29 years in good health and CMV-seronegative.

The chain has TRBV6-6 and TRBJ2-7, with 11 bases fitting TRBD1. Germline V gene data show CDR1 as MNHNY and CDR2 as SVGAGI (reference sequence). Trimming cost V 10 bases and J 3 bases; bases outside gene matches: 5. The CDR3 covers 13 residues. The CDR3 DNA sequence: TGTGCCACCCAGGACAGGGGGCTCTACGAGCAGTACTTC. Translating it yields CATQDRGLYEQYF.

The rearrangement uses TRBV9 and TRBJ2-3; D gene ambiguous. Germline values: CDR1 SGDLS, CDR2 YYNGEE. This CDR3 has 15 amino acids. Trimming stripped 0 bases from V and 0 bases from J, with 8 bases between. The CDR3 loop reads CASSVVQASTDTQYF. The CDR3 nucleotides read TGTGCCAGCAGCGTAGTGCAGGCCAGCACAGATACGCAGTATTTT.

This chain uses TRBV27 with TRBJ1-2; D not resolved. V was pared by 6 bases and J by 4 bases, with 12 bases between. CDR3 length equals 13 residues. The germline CDR1 and CDR2 sequences are MNHEY and SMNVEV (reference sequence). The CDR3 protein is CASSPRRAYGYTF. The CDR3 DNA follows: TGTGCCAGCAGCCCTAGGCGGGCCTATGGCTACACCTTC.

The chain has TRBV6-5 and TRBJ2-7, with D perhaps TRBD2 (5 bases). The length of the CDR3 is 14 residues. V gave up 0 bases and J gave up 1 base, with 7 bases separating them. Germline V gene sequence: CDR1 MNHEY, CDR2 SVGAGI. In DNA form, the CDR3 reads TGTGCCAGCAGTTACTCGGAGGCATCCTACGAGCAGTACTTC. As protein: CASSYSEASYEQYF.

There are a few counts of this clone. V and J are TRBV27 and TRBJ2-1; D might be TRBD2 (6 bases). Per the germline V gene, CDR1 is MNHEY and CDR2 is SMNVEV (reference sequence). Trimming took 5 bases from V and 3 from J, leaving 8 bases between them. The CDR3 extends over 13 amino acids. The CDR3 loop reads CASSGTGYNEQFF. Here the CDR3 DNA reads TGTGCCAGCAGTGGGACTGGCTACAATGAGCAGTTCTTC.

The gene calls are TRBV20-1 and TRBJ2-2; no clear D gene. The CDR3 is 11 amino acids. V was shortened by 6 bases and J by 8 bases, with 10 bases between the two germline ends. Germline-derived CDR1 and CDR2 are DFQATT and SNEGSKA (reference sequence). Here the CDR3 reads CSAPLVGELFF. The CDR3 DNA reads as TGCAGTGCCCCCCTAGTAGGGGAGCTGTTTTTT.

The chain employs TRBV30 and TRBJ1-1; D remains unclear. This CDR3 is 13 amino acids long. Trimming cost V 0 bases and J 1 base, with 6 bases left between them. Germline CDR1 is GTSNPN and CDR2 is SVGIG (reference sequence). Written as DNA, the CDR3 is TGTGCCTGGAGTGTTTTAGAGAACACTGAAGCTTTCTTT. Protein product: CAWSVLENTEAFF.

As DNA, the CDR3 is TGTGCCAGTAGTATTACGGGGTATAATTCACCCCTCCACTTT. Translation gives CASSITGYNSPLHF. V usage is TRBV19 and J usage is TRBJ1-6; no clear D gene. The CDR3 is 14 residues long. Trimming removed 3 bases from V and 4 bases from J, with 7 bases in between. Germline V lookup: CDR1 LNHDA, CDR2 SQIVND (reference sequence).

V is TRBV5-6 and J is TRBJ1-1, with no clear D. The CDR3 sequence is 14 residues long. Germline V gene lookup returns CDR1 SGHDT and CDR2 YYEEEE. The germline V and J ends were trimmed by 4 bases and 4 bases, with 14 bases remaining between them. The CDR3 coding sequence is TGTGCCAGCAGCGTGGCGCTGCGGGGCACTGAAGCTTTCTTT. It specifies CASSVALRGTEAFF. Filled out from reference TRBV5-6 and TRBJ1-1, the complete variable domain reads DAGVTQSPTHLIKTRGQQVTLRCSPKSGHDTVSWYQQALGQGPQFIFQYYEEEERQRGNFPDRFSGHQFPNYSSELNVNALLLGDSALYLCASSVALRGTEAFFGQGTRLTVV.